These 9 T cell receptor beta chains originate from one sample sequenced in a study of blood T cells in healthy people across ages. The authors ran a second PCR of roughly 7 to 11 cycles using a sample-barcoded 5' primer and a J-beta primer mix. MiXCR was run by TCRdb on the 5' RACE reads, yielding one entry per CDR3 protein. The sample includes about 1 million distinct CDR3 sequences, more than 35% of them seen just once. The sequenced material came from blood. The receptors derive from a woman aged 55-70 years in good health.

This clonotype was seen a few times. V and J are TRBV19 and TRBJ2-5, with 9 bases lining up with TRBD1. The CDR3 has 13 residues. Germline loops: CDR1 LNHDA, CDR2 SQIVND (reference sequence). V shed 6 bases, J shed 5 bases, and the junction held 4 bases outside the gene matches. The CDR3 here is CASRGQGRETQYF. CDR3 coding DNA: TGTGCCAGTAGGGGACAGGGACGGGAGACCCAGTACTTC.

This clonotype occurred a few times. V usage is TRBV9 and J usage is TRBJ2-1; D uncertain. Trimming took 0 bases from V and 7 from J, leaving 17 bases between them. Germline CDR1 reads SGDLS; CDR2 reads YYNGEE. This CDR3 comprises 16 residues. The CDR3 loop reads CASSVGRSVQYNEQFF. DNA for the CDR3: TGTGCCAGCAGCGTAGGACGGTCCGTTCAATATAATGAGCAGTTCTTC.

The table lists this clonotype with a few counts. V is TRBV29-1 and J is TRBJ2-6; D is tentatively TRBD1 or TRBD2 (7 bases each). V was shortened by 4 bases and J by 3 bases, with 16 bases between the two germline ends. Germline CDR1 is SQVTM and CDR2 is ANQGSEA. The length of the CDR3 is 16 residues. The CDR3 region has the DNA TGCAGCGTTGGCCAGGGGGGGGCTGGTGGGGCCAACGTCCTGACTTTC. The encoded protein is CSVGQGGAGGANVLTF.

For this clonotype: The CDR3 does not close with the conserved phenylalanine or tryptophan, likely indicating a read error. This rearrangement joins TRBV30 to TRBJ1-6; no clear D. The CDR3 is 13 amino acids. Germline V gene sequence: CDR1 GTSNPN, CDR2 SVGIG (reference sequence). Between the trimmed V and J ends, which lost 3 bases and 9 bases, there was a span of 12 bases. The CDR3 sequence is CAWRMDNLSPLHL. The CDR3, as DNA: TGTGCCTGGAGAATGGATAACCTTTCACCCCTCCACTTA.

The chain recombines TRBV18 with TRBJ2-7; weak D call: TRBD2 (6 bases). Germline V gene sequence: CDR1 KGHSH, CDR2 LQKENI. The CDR3 is 14 residues long. The V end was cut by 5 bases, the J end by 5 bases, with 16 bases between. CDR3 nucleotides: TGTGCCAGCTCAAATGACGGAGGGATCGACGAGCAGTACTTC. It translates to CASSNDGGIDEQYF.

The V call is TRBV20-1, the J call TRBJ1-5; D remains ambiguous. Per the germline V gene, CDR1 is DFQATT and CDR2 is SNEGSKA (reference sequence). V lost 5 bases to trimming and J lost 7 bases, with 18 bases between them. This CDR3 comprises 14 residues. Here the CDR3 reads CSARTPRYSQPQHF. The CDR3 region has the DNA TGCAGTGCTCGGACCCCTCGTTATTCGCAGCCCCAGCATTTT.

Remarks on this clonotype: Its ends do not fully match the called genes, so a read error is possible. This chain uses TRBV9 with TRBJ2-7, with D possibly matching TRBD1 (6 bases). From germline, CDR1 is SGDLS and CDR2 YYNGEE. The CDR3 sequence is 13 residues long. The CDR3 loop reads CASSGTVGETQCF. In DNA, the CDR3 is TGTGCCAGCAGCGGGACAGTGGGCGAGACCCAGTGCTTC.

This clonotype appeared many times. The V gene is TRBV29-1, the J gene TRBJ2-5; 10 positions agree with TRBD1. The germline CDR1 and CDR2 sequences are SQVTM and ANQGSEA. This CDR3 is 12 amino acids long. V lost 6 bases and J lost 4; bases outside the gene matches: 2. The CDR3 DNA reads as TGCAGCGTAAGGACAGGGGGAGAGACCCAGTACTTC. It codes for CSVRTGGETQYF.

J is TRBJ1-5 and V is TRBV7-8, with a weak D call TRBD1 (6 bases). Per germline, CDR1 SGHVS and CDR2 FQNEAQ. The germline V and J ends were trimmed by 5 bases and 6 bases, with 17 bases remaining between them. The CDR3 has 15 residues. The CDR3 loop is CASSESTGLGQPQHF. In nucleotides, the CDR3 is TGTGCCAGCAGCGAAAGCACAGGGCTCGGTCAGCCCCAGCATTTT. Combining the CDR3 with reference TRBV7-8 and TRBJ1-5 gives the whole variable domain GAGVSQSPRYKVAKRGQDVALRCDPISGHVSLFWYQQALGQGPEFLTYFQNEAQLDKSGLPSDRFFAERPEGSVSTLKIQRTQQEDSAVYLCASSESTGLGQPQHFGDGTRLSIL.